The clone carrying this TCR beta chain was seen more than once but under ten times. Its antigen is currently unknown. This sample is drawn from a study of cytomegalovirus exposure and HLA in healthy donors. Turning to the study itself: Prior work identified about 120 million unique TCR beta sequences in about 179 million T cells. Study findings and constraints: Reports indicate that TCR beta sequences accurately predicted the HLA-A and HLA-B alleles of most subjects.

The V and J ends lost 1 base and 4 bases, in that order; junction bases with no gene match: 4. CDR3 length: 14 residues. Germline lookup yields CDR1 SGDLS and CDR2 YYNGEE. At collection, donors were nominally healthy, but unrecorded immune exposures were probable. The PCR used 60 Vbeta and 13 Jbeta primers. In the authors' methods: The count from a later analysis was 70 million to 85 million unique TCR beta chains, some 10 million of them shared. This table comes from immunoSEQ multiplex PCR, and its TCRdb copy is limited to in-frame clones, with some not included. The DNA gave D and trimming, while V, J and clone size come from that table. In the table there are approximately 88,000 clones, approximately 80% of which are singletons.

The chain uses TRBV9 and TRBJ1-1, with TRBD1 matching over 7 bases. This TCR derives from a man aged 30 to 39 in good health and CMV-seropositive. Source material: PBMCs. The CDR3 DNA sequence: TGTGCCAGCAGCGTAAAGGGGGCATGCACTGAAGCTTTCTTT. Translated, it gives CASSVKGACTEAFF.